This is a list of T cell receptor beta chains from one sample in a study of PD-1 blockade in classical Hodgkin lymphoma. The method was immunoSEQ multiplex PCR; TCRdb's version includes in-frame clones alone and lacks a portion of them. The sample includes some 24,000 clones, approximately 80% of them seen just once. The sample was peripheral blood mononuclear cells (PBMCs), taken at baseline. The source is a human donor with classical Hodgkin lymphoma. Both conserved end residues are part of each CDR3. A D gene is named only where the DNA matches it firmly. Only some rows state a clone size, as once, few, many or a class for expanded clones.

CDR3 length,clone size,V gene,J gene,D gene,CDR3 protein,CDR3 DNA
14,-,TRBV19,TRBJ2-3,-,CASSMGTSTDTQYF,TGTGCCAGTAGTATGGGAACTAGCACAGATACGCAGTATTTT
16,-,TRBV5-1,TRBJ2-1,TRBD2,CASSHGLAGGNNEQFF,TGCGCCAGCAGCCACGGACTAGCGGGGGGAAACAATGAGCAGTTCTTC
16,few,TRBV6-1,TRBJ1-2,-,CASSEVGQPRNYGYTF,TGTGCCAGCAGTGAAGTTGGGCAGCCGAGAAACTATGGCTACACCTTC
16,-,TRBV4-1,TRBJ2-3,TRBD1,CASSQLGQGFADTQYF,TGCGCCAGCAGCCAACTCGGACAGGGGTTCGCAGATACGCAGTATTTT
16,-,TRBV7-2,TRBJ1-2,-,CASSLKWGGPNYGYTF,TGTGCCAGCAGCTTAAAATGGGGGGGCCCTAACTATGGCTACACCTTC
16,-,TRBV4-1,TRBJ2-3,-,CASSQGGGSSTDTQYF,TGCGCCAGCAGCCAAGGGGGCGGATCTAGCACAGATACGCAGTATTTT
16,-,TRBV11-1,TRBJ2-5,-,CASSFGGRQLQETQYF,TGTGCCAGCAGCTTCGGGGGAAGACAGTTACAAGAGACCCAGTACTTC
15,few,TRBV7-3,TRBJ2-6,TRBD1,CASSAQGSGANVLTF,TGTGCCAGCAGCGCACAGGGGTCTGGGGCCAACGTCCTGACTTTC
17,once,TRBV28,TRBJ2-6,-,CASSPSRVGAGANVLTF,TGTGCCAGCAGTCCCTCCAGGGTGGGAGCTGGGGCCAACGTCCTGACTTTC
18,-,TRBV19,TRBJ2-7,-,CASSIGRRRNILSYEQYF,TGTGCCAGTAGTATAGGGAGGAGGAGAAACATACTCTCCTACGAGCAGTACTTC
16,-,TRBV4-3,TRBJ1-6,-,CASSPGHPEANSPLHF,TGCGCCAGCAGCCCGGGACACCCAGAAGCTAATTCACCCCTCCACTTT
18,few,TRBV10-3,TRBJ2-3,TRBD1,CAISEFSGTGGAGDTQYF,TGTGCCATCAGTGAGTTTTCCGGGACAGGGGGCGCAGGAGATACGCAGTATTTT
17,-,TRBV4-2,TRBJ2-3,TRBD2,CASSQDLPGGGTDTQYF,TGTGCCAGCAGCCAAGACCTGCCGGGGGGTGGCACAGATACGCAGTATTTT
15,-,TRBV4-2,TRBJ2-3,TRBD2,CASSQELAGTDTQYF,TGTGCCAGCAGCCAAGAGCTAGCGGGGACAGATACGCAGTATTTT
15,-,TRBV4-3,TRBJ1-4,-,CASSQGQYSNEKLFF,TGCGCCAGCAGCCAGGGACAATACTCTAATGAAAAACTGTTTTTT
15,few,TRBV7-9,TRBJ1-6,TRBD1,CASSLGAGGNSPLHF,TGTGCCAGCAGCTTAGGCGCAGGGGGTAATTCACCCCTCCACTTT
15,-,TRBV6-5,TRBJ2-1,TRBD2,CASSYGSSGDNEQFF,TGTGCCAGCAGTTACGGGTCTAGCGGGGACAATGAGCAGTTCTTC
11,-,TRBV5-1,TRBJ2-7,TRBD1,CASSPGTGQYF,TGCGCCAGCAGCCCGGGGACAGGGCAGTACTTC
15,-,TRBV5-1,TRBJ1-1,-,CASSIEGRTRGEAFF,TGCGCCAGCAGCATCGAGGGACGGACGCGCGGTGAAGCTTTCTTT
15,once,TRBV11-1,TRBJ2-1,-,CASSFNPTNKGEQFF,TGTGCCAGCAGCTTTAATCCCACTAACAAGGGTGAGCAGTTCTTC
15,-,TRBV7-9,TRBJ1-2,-,CASSPDGASNYGYTF,TGTGCCAGCAGCCCGGACGGCGCATCTAACTATGGCTACACCTTC
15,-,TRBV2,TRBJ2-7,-,CASIPQGIWEYEQYF,TGTGCCAGCATCCCCCAAGGGATATGGGAATACGAGCAGTACTTC
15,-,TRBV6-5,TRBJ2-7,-,CASSYSWQGAHEQYF,TGTGCCAGCAGTTACTCTTGGCAGGGAGCCCACGAGCAGTACTTC
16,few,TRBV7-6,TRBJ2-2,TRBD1,CASSPGQGGYSGELFF,TGTGCCAGCAGCCCGGGACAGGGAGGGTACTCCGGGGAGCTGTTTTTT
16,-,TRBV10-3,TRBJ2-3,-,CAISESHGVSADTQYF,TGTGCCATCAGTGAGTCACACGGGGTTAGTGCAGATACGCAGTATTTT
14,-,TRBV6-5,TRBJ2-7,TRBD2,CASSRGGGAYEQYF,TGTGCCAGCAGCCGAGGCGGGGGGGCATACGAGCAGTACTTC
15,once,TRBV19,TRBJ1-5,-,CASSIKRGARQPQHF,TGTGCCAGTAGTATAAAAAGGGGCGCGCGACAGCCCCAGCATTTT
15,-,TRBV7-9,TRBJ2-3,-,CASSPPDISAYTQYF,TGTGCCAGCAGCCCTCCGGACATCTCGGCCTATACGCAGTATTTT
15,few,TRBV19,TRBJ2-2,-,CASSIVAGVTGELFF,TGTGCCAGTAGTATAGTCGCAGGGGTCACCGGGGAGCTGTTTTTT
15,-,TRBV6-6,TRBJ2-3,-,CASSYLRVSTDTQYF,TGTGCCAGCAGTTACTTAAGGGTTAGCACAGATACGCAGTATTTT
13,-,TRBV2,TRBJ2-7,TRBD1,CASNRDRHYEQYF,TGTGCCAGCAACCGGGACAGACACTACGAGCAGTACTTC
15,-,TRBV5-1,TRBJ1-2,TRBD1,CASTLETGTGKGYTF,TGCGCCAGCACCTTAGAAACCGGGACAGGGAAAGGCTACACCTTC
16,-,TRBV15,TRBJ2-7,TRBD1,CATSTRVGTGGNEQYF,TGTGCCACCAGCACTCGAGTTGGGACAGGGGGCAACGAGCAGTACTTC
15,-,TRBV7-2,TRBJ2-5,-,CASSLAGSGRETQYF,TGTGCCAGCAGCTTAGCGGGCTCGGGGCGGGAGACCCAGTACTTC
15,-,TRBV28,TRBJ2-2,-,CASSPGVWETGELFF,TGTGCCAGCAGTCCCGGGGTTTGGGAGACCGGGGAGCTGTTTTTT
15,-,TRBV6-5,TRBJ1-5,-,CASSPTGYSNQPQHF,TGTGCCAGCAGCCCAACGGGCTATAGCAATCAGCCCCAGCATTTT
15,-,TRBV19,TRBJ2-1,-,CASSGDWQGYNEQFF,TGTGCCAGTAGTGGGGACTGGCAGGGATACAATGAGCAGTTCTTC
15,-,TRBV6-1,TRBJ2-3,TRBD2,CASSGRRGATDTQYF,TGTGCCAGCAGTGGGAGGCGGGGGGCCACAGATACGCAGTATTTT
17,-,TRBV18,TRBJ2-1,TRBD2,CASSPVRGGLSYNEQFF,TGTGCCAGCTCACCAGTCCGGGGGGGCCTGTCCTACAATGAGCAGTTCTTC
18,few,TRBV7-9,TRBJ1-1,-,CASSLFKQGNMMNTEAFF,TGTGCCAGCAGCTTATTCAAACAGGGTAATATGATGAACACTGAAGCTTTCTTT
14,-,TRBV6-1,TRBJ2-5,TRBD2,CASNGGGPWETQYF,TGTGCCAGCAACGGGGGGGGGCCCTGGGAGACCCAGTACTTC
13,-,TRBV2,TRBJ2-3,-,CASRPGRTDTQYF,TGTGCCAGCAGGCCCGGACGGACAGATACGCAGTATTTT
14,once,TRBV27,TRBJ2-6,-,CASSFSSGANVLTF,TGTGCCAGCAGTTTCAGCTCTGGGGCCAACGTCCTGACTTTC
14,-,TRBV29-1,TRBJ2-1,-,CSVEKAGRYNEQFF,TGCAGCGTTGAAAAGGCAGGGAGATACAATGAGCAGTTCTTC